The 25 T cell receptor beta chains presented below share a single source sample, sequenced in a study of cytomegalovirus exposure and HLA in healthy donors. Vbeta (60) and Jbeta (13) primers were used in the PCR. The protocol was immunoSEQ multiplex PCR, while the TCRdb copy is restricted to in-frame clones and leaves out a portion. The sample holds about 67,000 clones, 65% to 70% seen once. Material for sequencing was PBMCs. Receptors were obtained from a woman younger than 45 in good health and CMV-seronegative.

In regard to this clone: Other DNA sequences from this sample encode an identical CDR3 as well. The chain recombines TRBV7-9 with TRBJ2-1; the D gene is possibly TRBD2 (6 bases). Germline lookup yields CDR1 SEHNR and CDR2 FQNEAQ (reference sequence). V gave up 0 bases and J gave up 4 bases, with 7 bases separating them. The CDR3 totals 14 residues. CDR3 amino acids: CASSLASGYNEQFF. CDR3 in DNA: TGTGCCAGCAGCTTAGCGAGCGGGTACAATGAGCAGTTCTTC.

V is TRBV14 and J is TRBJ2-4, with 9 bases lining up with TRBD1. Trimming removed 3 bases from V and 2 bases from J; junction bases left unmatched: 5. The CDR3 spans 16 residues. The germline V gene has CDR1 SGHDN and CDR2 FVKESK. CDR3 in amino acids: CASSQRQGVPKNIQYF. The CDR3 nucleotides are TGTGCCAGCAGCCAGAGACAGGGGGTCCCCAAAAACATTCAGTACTTC.

The chain uses TRBV5-4 and TRBJ1-6; D is possibly TRBD1 (5 bases). Germline V lookup: CDR1 SGHNT, CDR2 YYREEE (reference sequence). V was pared by 0 bases and J by 8 bases, with 12 bases between. This CDR3 has 15 amino acids. The CDR3 DNA reads TGTGCCAGCAGCTTGGCAGGGCGGCCAGATTCACCCCTCCACTTT. It specifies CASSLAGRPDSPLHF.

The count of this clone is one. The V and J genes are TRBV6-1 and TRBJ2-3, with 9 bases fitting TRBD1. This CDR3 spans 15 amino acids. CDR1 and CDR2 from the germline V gene are MNHNS and SASEGT. Unmatched junction bases numbered 4, after V lost 4 bases and J lost 2 bases. The CDR3 here is CASSGGTGTTDTQYF. The CDR3 coding sequence is TGTGCCAGCAGTGGTGGGACAGGGACCACAGATACGCAGTATTTT.

This clone showed up just a few times. V is TRBV2 and J is TRBJ2-7, with a tentative D call TRBD2 (5 bases). The CDR3 consists of 14 residues. Trimming stripped 4 bases from V and 5 bases from J, with 15 bases between. Germline V gene lookup returns CDR1 SNHLY and CDR2 FYNNEI. The chain's CDR3 is CASSVPSLLDEQYF. The CDR3 coding sequence is TGTGCCAGCAGTGTCCCCAGCCTACTAGACGAGCAGTACTTC.

J is TRBJ1-1 and V is TRBV4-2, with TRBD1 as a possible D gene (5 bases). The CDR3 contains 14 residues. The germline V gene encodes CDR1 LGHNA and CDR2 YNFKEQ. V lost 4 bases, J lost 4 bases, and 13 bases lay in between. Here the CDR3 reads CASSPAGTRTEAFF. The CDR3 bases are TGTGCCAGCAGCCCAGCCGGGACTCGCACTGAAGCTTTCTTT.

This clone was observed a few times. The chain employs TRBV7-3 and TRBJ2-5; D possibly corresponds to TRBD2 (6 bases). Per germline, CDR1 SGHTA and CDR2 FQGTGA. This CDR3 contains 13 residues. Trimming stripped 5 bases from V and 6 bases from J, with 13 bases between. The CDR3, as DNA: TGTGCCAGCAGCCAAGACGGGGGTAAGACCCAGTACTTC. Encoded protein: CASSQDGGKTQYF.

V gene TRBV2 combines with J gene TRBJ2-1, with TRBD1 matching over 8 bases. This CDR3 region has 16 residues. Looked up from germline, CDR1 is SNHLY and CDR2 is FYNNEI. The ends lost 5 bases at V and 0 bases at J; junction bases unmatched: 6. The CDR3 loop reads CASSRRGTGSYNEQFF. As DNA, the CDR3 is TGTGCCAGCAGTAGAAGGGGGACAGGCTCCTACAATGAGCAGTTCTTC.

V is TRBV30 and J is TRBJ1-4; the D gene is possibly TRBD1 (6 bases). V shed 2 bases and J shed 8 bases, with 12 bases lying between them. This CDR3 comprises 13 residues. Germline V gene data show CDR1 as GTSNPN and CDR2 as SVGIG (reference sequence). The CDR3 is CAWSLGGREKLFF. The CDR3 nucleotides read TGTGCCTGGAGTTTAGGGGGACGGGAAAAACTGTTTTTT.

The chain is built from TRBV7-2 and TRBJ2-5; 11 bases agree with TRBD2. The CDR3 has 17 amino acids. Germline values: CDR1 SGHTA, CDR2 FQGNSA. V lost 5 bases and J lost 1; bases outside the gene matches: 9. In DNA, the CDR3 is TGTGCCAGCAGCAAGAGACTAGCGGGGATCACCCAAGAGACCCAGTACTTC. Protein product: CASSKRLAGITQETQYF.

This rearrangement joins TRBV5-1 to TRBJ1-4; 8 positions agree with TRBD1. Trimming cost V 0 bases and J 4 bases; bases outside gene matches: 2. This CDR3 comprises 15 residues. Per germline, CDR1 SGHRS and CDR2 YFSETQ. The CDR3 protein is CASSLDGQGNEKLFF. The CDR3 region has the DNA TGCGCCAGCAGCTTGGATGGACAGGGTAATGAAAAACTGTTTTTT.

J is TRBJ1-6 and V is TRBV11-3; no firm D call. CDR1 SGHNT and CDR2 YENEEA come from the germline V gene. The V end was cut by 3 bases, the J end by 9 bases, with 12 bases between. The CDR3 covers 14 residues. CDR3 sequence: CASSFRVDFSPLHF. CDR3 coding DNA: TGTGCCAGCAGCTTTCGGGTTGATTTTTCACCCCTCCACTTT.

This chain joins TRBV4-1 and TRBJ2-1; 7 nucleotides match TRBD2. Germline lookup yields CDR1 MGHRA and CDR2 YSYEKL. The CDR3 runs 13 residues. With 0 bases clipped from V and 9 bases from J, the junction kept 2 bases outside the gene matches. The CDR3 DNA sequence: TGCGCCAGCAGCCAAGAAACGGGGGGTGAGCAGTTCTTC. Its protein is CASSQETGGEQFF.

This clone was found a few times. This chain links TRBV19 with TRBJ1-1; D not resolved. Germline lookup yields CDR1 LNHDA and CDR2 SQIVND (reference sequence). This CDR3 has 13 residues. The V end lost 8 bases, the J end lost 1 base, and 11 bases lay between the germline ends. The CDR3, as DNA: TGTGCCAGTGGCTCCAGTTGGAACACTGAAGCTTTCTTT. Protein: CASGSSWNTEAFF. Drawing the rest from reference TRBV19 and TRBJ1-1, the complete variable domain is DGGITQSPKYLFRKEGQNVTLSCEQNLNHDAMYWYRQDPGQGLRLIYYSQIVNDFQKGDIAEGYSVSREKKESFPLTVTSAQKNPTAFYLCASGSSWNTEAFFGQGTRLTVV.

The chain is built from TRBV28 and TRBJ2-4; TRBD1 might be the D (5 bases). From germline, CDR1 is MDHEN and CDR2 SYDVKM. This CDR3 has 14 amino acids. V was trimmed by 2 bases and J by 7 bases, leaving 12 bases between them. CDR3 coding DNA: TGTGCCAGCAGTTTACGTGGCAGGGTGAACATTCAGTACTTC. The encoded protein is CASSLRGRVNIQYF.

This clone was recorded only once. The chain employs TRBV7-3 and TRBJ1-5; D call uncertain. CDR3 length equals 15 residues. Between the trimmed V and J ends, which lost 5 bases and 5 bases, there was a span of 16 bases. Germline lookup yields CDR1 SGHTA and CDR2 FQGTGA. The CDR3 is CASSETGGLDQPQHF. In DNA form, the CDR3 reads TGTGCCAGCAGCGAGACGGGAGGCCTCGATCAGCCCCAGCATTTT.

The chain has TRBV11-3 and TRBJ1-2; 7 nucleotides align to TRBD1. The CDR3 extends over 13 amino acids. CDR1 is SGHNT and CDR2 is YENEEA in the germline V gene. The trim removed 6 bases at V and 7 bases at J, leaving 8 bases unmatched. CDR3 protein: CASRRDRVSGYTF. In DNA form, the CDR3 reads TGTGCCAGCAGACGAGACAGGGTCTCTGGCTACACCTTC.

V and J are TRBV11-3 and TRBJ2-7; 8 bases are shared with TRBD2. CDR1 SGHNT and CDR2 YENEEA come from the germline V gene. This CDR3 spans 16 amino acids. The V gene end was trimmed by 5 bases and the J gene end by 0 bases; junction bases not matched to a gene: 9. CDR3: CASSRSTGGVSYEQYF. The CDR3 bases are TGTGCCAGCAGCAGATCGACGGGGGGGGTCTCCTACGAGCAGTACTTC.

This clone occurred a few times. V gene TRBV6-5 combines with J gene TRBJ2-7; 9 nucleotides agree with TRBD2. This CDR3 spans 14 amino acids. V shed 6 bases and J 5 bases; nucleotides not matched to a gene: 8. The germline gives CDR1 MNHEY, CDR2 SVGAGI. The DNA of the CDR3 is TGTGCCAGCAGGCAAGACAGCGGGGGGAACGAGCAGTACTTC. It encodes CASRQDSGGNEQYF.

This clone was seen a handful of times. Here the CDR3 DNA reads TGCGCCAGCAGCCAAGATAGGAGCGCACCACTTCAAGAGACCCAGTACTTC. Amino acid sequence: CASSQDRSAPLQETQYF. The chain employs TRBV4-1 and TRBJ2-5; no clear D gene. The CDR3 has 17 residues. The V gene lost 0 bases and the J gene lost 2 bases, with 16 bases spanning the gap. CDR1 is MGHRA, CDR2 YSYEKL, per germline.

V gene TRBV2 combines with J gene TRBJ1-5; D is unclear. Germline CDR1 and CDR2: SNHLY and FYNNEI. The CDR3 covers 14 residues. V was cut by 5 bases and J by 4 bases, with 12 bases left in between. The DNA for the CDR3 is TGTGCCAGCAGTACACTAGATAGGAATCAGCCCCAGCATTTT. Translated: CASSTLDRNQPQHF.

The rearrangement uses TRBV5-1 and TRBJ1-3; 7 bases agree with TRBD1. Unmatched junction bases numbered 5, after V lost 7 bases and J lost 1 base. The CDR3 is 14 amino acids. CDR1 and CDR2 (germline): SGHRS, YFSETQ. The CDR3, as DNA: TGCGCCAGCCGCAAACAGGGGTCTGGAAACACCATATATTTT. Translating gives CASRKQGSGNTIYF.

V usage is TRBV13 and J usage is TRBJ2-6; 8 bases align to TRBD1. This CDR3 spans 16 amino acids. Trimming took 6 bases from V and 2 from J; bases not matched to a gene: 6. CDR1 is PRHDT and CDR2 is FYEKMQ in the germline V gene (reference sequence). The CDR3 sequence is CASRQGAPPGANVLTF. DNA of the CDR3: TGTGCCAGCAGGCAGGGGGCGCCCCCTGGGGCCAACGTCCTGACTTTC.

The chain carries TRBV6-5 and TRBJ1-1, with D possibly matching TRBD1 (5 bases). Germline assignment: CDR1 MNHEY and CDR2 SVGAGI. V lost 2 bases and J lost 0, with 13 bases in between. The CDR3 is 16 residues long. The CDR3: CASSYAQGGMNTEAFF. In DNA form, the CDR3 reads TGTGCCAGCAGTTACGCGCAGGGAGGGATGAACACTGAAGCTTTCTTT.

The V and J genes are TRBV7-2 and TRBJ2-1, with D tentatively TRBD1 (6 bases). The V end was cut by 0 bases, the J end by 6 bases, with 12 bases between. The CDR3 is 15 amino acids. Germline V gives CDR1 SGHTA, CDR2 FQGNSA. The CDR3 loop reads CASSLAGRGFNEQFF. CDR3 nucleotide sequence: TGTGCCAGCAGCTTAGCTGGCAGGGGTTTCAATGAGCAGTTCTTC. The full variable domain, rest sourced from reference TRBV7-2 and TRBJ2-1, is GAGVSQSPSNKVTEKGKDVELRCDPISGHTALYWYRQSLGQGLEFLIYFQGNSAPDKSGLPSDRFSAERTGGSVSTLTIQRTQQEDSAVYLCASSLAGRGFNEQFFGPGTRLTVL.